Each of the 20 T cell receptor beta chains below was sequenced from the same sample in a study of graft-versus-host responses after intestinal transplantation. This table comes from immunoSEQ multiplex PCR, and its TCRdb copy is limited to in-frame clones, with some not included. In the table there are 60,000 to 70,000 clones, roughly nine tenths of which are singletons. From the graft tissue, intraepithelial and lamina propria lymphocytes were released through processing. Source: ileum tissue, taken 350 to 400 days after transplant. Receptors originate from a human patient who received an intestinal transplant, so some T cells may come from the graft donor.

This chain joins TRBV10-3 and TRBJ2-5; D is possibly TRBD2 (5 bases). The J call may be wrong; the DNA end is better matched by TRBJ2-7. Germline assignment: CDR1 ENHRY and CDR2 SYGVKD. There are 14 residues in the CDR3. The CDR3 bases are TGTGCCATCAGTGAGTCAGGGAGCTCCTACGAGCAGTACTTC. It is translated as CAISESGSSYEQYF.

The chain employs TRBV14 and TRBJ2-5, with 7 bases aligning to TRBD1. Germline V gene sequence: CDR1 SGHDN, CDR2 FVKESK. The trim removed 5 bases at V and 5 bases at J, leaving 8 bases unmatched. The CDR3 has 14 amino acids. CDR3 bases: TGTGCCAGCAGCAGGGGGCGAGTTGGGGAGACCCAGTACTTC. It encodes CASSRGRVGETQYF.

The chain combines TRBV6-5 with TRBJ1-1; the D gene is possibly TRBD1 (6 bases). The CDR3 covers 14 residues. Between the trimmed V and J ends, which lost 7 bases and 5 bases, there was a span of 17 bases. Germline assignment: CDR1 MNHEY and CDR2 SVGAGI. The CDR3 region has the DNA TGTGCCAGCACGACAGGCCGGGCAGGTACTGAAGCTTTCTTT. Translating gives CASTTGRAGTEAFF.

The CDR3 loop reads CASSLQGGHRVLGVSNQPQHF. The CDR3 region has the DNA TGTGCCAGCAGCTTACAGGGTGGTCACAGGGTCTTAGGGGTCAGCAATCAGCCCCAGCATTTT. V gene TRBV7-3 combines with J gene TRBJ1-5, with D maybe TRBD1 (6 bases). Germline V gives CDR1 SGHTA, CDR2 FQGTGA. Trimming pared 2 bases from V and 1 base from J, leaving 27 bases between. CDR3 length: 21 amino acids.

This clone was recorded only once. This chain joins TRBV11-2 and TRBJ1-1, with no clear D. The CDR3 covers 13 residues. Germline CDR1 and CDR2: SGHAT and FQNNGV. Trimming removed 10 bases at V and 4 bases at J, with 16 bases between. The CDR3 protein is CANQLEIGTEAFF. The CDR3, as DNA: TGTGCCAACCAGCTTGAAATTGGCACTGAAGCTTTCTTT.

This sequence joins TRBV2 and TRBJ2-2, with unresolved D. The germline CDR1 and CDR2 sequences are SNHLY and FYNNEI. The germline V and J ends were trimmed by 11 bases and 5 bases, with 6 bases remaining between them. The CDR3 runs 10 residues. DNA of the CDR3: TGTGCCGGTTGGACCGGGGAGCTGTTTTTT. It codes for CAGWTGELFF.

J is TRBJ2-1 and V is TRBV7-3, with TRBD1 as a possible D gene (6 bases). Germline V lookup: CDR1 SGHTA, CDR2 FQGTGA. The germline V and J ends were trimmed by 4 bases and 4 bases, with 14 bases remaining between them. The CDR3 runs to 15 residues. The CDR3 nucleotides are TGTGCCAGCAGCTCACAGGGTAAAGGGTACAATGAGCAGTTCTTC. Translated, it gives CASSSQGKGYNEQFF.

The V call is TRBV28, the J call TRBJ2-7; 8 nucleotides align to TRBD2. The germline CDR1 and CDR2 sequences are MDHEN and SYDVKM. This CDR3 has 14 residues. Trimming cost V 2 bases and J 5 bases; bases outside gene matches: 5. CDR3 region: CASSLGTSENEQYF. CDR3 coding DNA: TGTGCCAGCAGTTTAGGGACTAGTGAGAACGAGCAGTACTTC. The whole variable domain, remainder taken from reference TRBV28 and TRBJ2-7, is DVKVTQSSRYLVKRTGEKVFLECVQDMDHENMFWYRQDPGLGLRLIYFSYDVKMKEKGDIPEGYSVSREKKERFSLILESASTNQTSMYLCASSLGTSENEQYFGPGTRLTVT.

The chain recombines TRBV19 with TRBJ1-1; D remains ambiguous. This CDR3 spans 14 amino acids. Germline V gene data show CDR1 as LNHDA and CDR2 as SQIVND (reference sequence). Deletions cut 3 bases from V and 4 bases from J, with 12 bases between. The CDR3 is CASSMGSLLTEAFF. The CDR3 DNA is TGTGCCAGTAGTATGGGCAGTCTTCTCACTGAAGCTTTCTTT.

The CDR3 coding sequence is TGTGCCAGCACCTGGGGGACAGCGGGTCAGCCCCAGCATTTT. Protein: CASTWGTAGQPQHF. The chain combines TRBV28 with TRBJ1-5, with 7 bases identical to TRBD1. The CDR3 covers 14 residues. The trim removed 7 bases at V and 6 bases at J, leaving 9 bases unmatched. Germline V gene lookup returns CDR1 MDHEN and CDR2 SYDVKM.

The chain recombines TRBV9 with TRBJ2-7; tentatively, D is TRBD1 (5 bases). The CDR3 length is 18 residues. Germline V CDR1 and CDR2: SGDLS, YYNGEE. Trimming took 3 bases from V and 4 from J, leaving 26 bases between them. The CDR3 protein is CASSASILGRVYFYEQYF. The CDR3 DNA is TGTGCCAGCAGCGCTTCTATTTTGGGCAGGGTCTATTTTTACGAGCAGTACTTC. Together with reference TRBV9 and TRBJ2-7, the CDR3 gives the full variable domain: DSGVTQTPKHLITATGQRVTLRCSPRSGDLSVYWYQQSLDQGLQFLIQYYNGEERAKGNILERFSAQQFPDLHSELNLSSLELGDSALYFCASSASILGRVYFYEQYFGPGTRLTVT.

Of note for this clone: The junction departs from germline at one end; a sequencing error may be responsible. The chain carries TRBV4-2 and TRBJ2-5, with D possibly called TRBD1 or TRBD2 (6 bases each). This CDR3 region has 14 residues. Germline CDR1 is LGHNA and CDR2 is YNFKEQ. In DNA, the CDR3 is TGTGCCAGCAGCCAAGACGGGGGACAAGGGACCCAGTACTTC. Translation gives CASSQDGGQGTQYF.

The chain carries TRBV27 and TRBJ2-7; the match to TRBD2 covers 8 bases. The germline V gene has CDR1 MNHEY and CDR2 SMNVEV (reference sequence). V shed 7 bases, J shed 0 bases, and the junction held 8 bases outside the gene matches. The CDR3 extends over 15 amino acids. The CDR3 sequence: CASNPSGGLSYEQYF. CDR3 bases: TGTGCCAGCAACCCCAGCGGGGGCCTCTCCTACGAGCAGTACTTC.

V is TRBV6-1 and J is TRBJ1-1; TRBD1 is a possible D gene (5 bases). The CDR3 length is 12 residues. Trimming took 11 bases from V and 4 from J, leaving 14 bases between them. Germline CDR1 is MNHNS and CDR2 is SASEGT. CDR3 in DNA: TGTGCCGTAAGATCGGGGGGCACTGAAGCTTTCTTT. It specifies CAVRSGGTEAFF.

CDR3 sequence reads: CSVSISTDTQYF. The DNA for the CDR3 is TGCAGCGTTTCCATAAGCACAGATACGCAGTATTTT. The genes are TRBV29-1 and TRBJ2-3; D unresolved. V shed 5 bases and J shed 0 bases, with 6 bases lying between them. Germline lookup yields CDR1 SQVTM and CDR2 ANQGSEA. This CDR3 has 12 residues.

DNA for the CDR3: TGTGCCACCAGCAGAGATTTAACTGAAGCTTTCTTT. Translated, it gives CATSRDLTEAFF. This chain links TRBV15 with TRBJ1-1; D gene unclear. The CDR3 is made up of 12 amino acids. Trimming removed 0 bases at V and 5 bases at J, with 4 bases between. Germline CDR1 is LNHNV and CDR2 is YYDKDF (reference sequence).

The J gene is TRBJ2-1, the V gene TRBV28; weak D call: TRBD1 (5 bases). Germline V CDR1 and CDR2: MDHEN, SYDVKM. The CDR3 contains 13 residues. The V gene lost 5 bases and the J gene lost 7 bases, with 12 bases spanning the gap. In DNA, the CDR3 is TGTGCCAGCAGTCTCAGGGTGGTAAATGAGCAGTTCTTC. The encoded protein is CASSLRVVNEQFF.

The chain has TRBV19 and TRBJ2-3; unclear D gene. The CDR3 is 12 amino acids. The germline CDR1 and CDR2 sequences are LNHDA and SQIVND (reference sequence). Trimming took off 7 bases at V and 6 bases at J, with 11 bases between the two ends. The CDR3 reads CASNSPGDTQYF. CDR3 nucleotide sequence: TGTGCCAGTAACTCCCCCGGGGATACGCAGTATTTT.

This clone has only one observation. The rearrangement links TRBV28 to TRBJ1-1, with 9 bases fitting TRBD1. This CDR3 has 16 amino acids. Trimming removed 2 bases from V and 4 bases from J; junction bases left unmatched: 8. Germline values: CDR1 MDHEN, CDR2 SYDVKM. Here the CDR3 DNA reads TGTGCCAGCAGTTTAGGGTCCGGGACAGGGCTCACTGAAGCTTTCTTT. Amino acids: CASSLGSGTGLTEAFF. Full variable domain (rest looked up from reference TRBV28 and TRBJ1-1): DVKVTQSSRYLVKRTGEKVFLECVQDMDHENMFWYRQDPGLGLRLIYFSYDVKMKEKGDIPEGYSVSREKKERFSLILESASTNQTSMYLCASSLGSGTGLTEAFFGQGTRLTVV.

The V and J genes are TRBV6-5 and TRBJ1-1; D unresolved. The germline V gene encodes CDR1 MNHEY and CDR2 SVGAGI. There are 12 residues in the CDR3. Trimming left V 2 bases short and J 10 bases short, with 11 bases between. The CDR3: CASSYGSGGAFF. The CDR3, as DNA: TGTGCCAGCAGTTACGGATCCGGAGGAGCTTTCTTT.